Shown below are 16 T cell receptor beta chains from a single sample sequenced in a study of human T cells and chemical hapten exposure. Each CDR3 protein gets one entry after TCRdb re-called the RACE reads with MiXCR. Altogether 62,000 or so distinct CDR3 sequences are present, approximately 9.9% being singletons, with the ten largest covering 5.2%. Stated time point: pre-sensitization, week 0. The treatment here: therapeutic diphenylcyclopropenone sensitization with weekly scalp DPC. The sample was whole blood, taken in connection with sensitization to the hapten diphenylcyclopropenone (DPC). These receptors all come from a woman aged 50 to 65 with alopecia areata. Some clones in this sample may be carry-over from other donors' samples.

The chain is built from TRBV7-3 and TRBJ2-3; D gene ambiguous. Looked up from germline, CDR1 is SGHTA and CDR2 is FQGTGA. Trimming left V 5 bases short and J 4 bases short, with 10 bases between. The CDR3 contains 13 residues. CDR3 region: CASSPSGADTQYF. CDR3 sequence (DNA): TGTGCCAGCAGCCCCAGTGGGGCAGATACGCAGTATTTT.

This clonotype was recorded a few times. The chain joins TRBV7-3 to TRBJ2-3; unclear D gene. CDR1 SGHTA and CDR2 FQGTGA come from the germline V gene. V lost 2 bases to trimming and J lost 0 bases, with 9 bases between them. The CDR3 loop spans 15 amino acids. The CDR3, as DNA: TGTGCCAGCAGCTTATATCCAGGAAGCACAGATACGCAGTATTTT. Translation: CASSLYPGSTDTQYF.

The genes are TRBV20-1 and TRBJ1-6; 7 nucleotides match TRBD1. Germline values: CDR1 DFQATT, CDR2 SNEGSKA (reference sequence). J was trimmed by 7 bases and V by 5 bases; bases with no gene match: 5. The CDR3 totals 13 residues. The CDR3 spells CSALRDSNSPLHF. The CDR3, as DNA: TGCAGTGCTCTCCGGGACAGCAATTCACCCCTCCACTTT.

This clonotype has at least ten counts. The rearrangement links TRBV29-1 to TRBJ1-1, with D unclear. Germline-derived CDR1 and CDR2 are SQVTM and ANQGSEA. This CDR3 has 14 residues. The ends were cut back, 8 bases at V and 5 bases at J, with 21 bases in the middle. In DNA, the CDR3 is TGCAGCTACCACCCCGCCCAACGGGGAACTGAAGCTTTCTTT. This sequence encodes CSYHPAQRGTEAFF.

J is TRBJ2-5 and V is TRBV7-2, with 7 bases matching TRBD1. With V trimmed by 5 bases and J by 2 bases, 8 bases remained unmatched. The CDR3 is 15 amino acids. Germline V gene data show CDR1 as SGHTA and CDR2 as FQGNSA. In nucleotides, the CDR3 is TGTGCCAGCAGCACACAGGGGCTCGATCAAGAGACCCAGTACTTC. Amino acids: CASSTQGLDQETQYF.

The rearrangement joins TRBV7-9 to TRBJ2-3; possible D gene TRBD2, 7 bases. In germline, CDR1 is SEHNR, CDR2 FQNEAQ (reference sequence). The CDR3 runs 16 residues. The V end was cut by 5 bases, the J end by 2 bases, with 17 bases between. CDR3 loop: CASSLGRGALTDTQYF. DNA for the CDR3: TGTGCCAGCAGCCTGGGCCGGGGGGCCCTCACAGATACGCAGTATTTT.

The rearrangement uses TRBV19 and TRBJ2-3; 7 bases line up with TRBD2. From germline, CDR1 is LNHDA and CDR2 SQIVND (reference sequence). V gave up 5 bases and J gave up 4 bases; unmatched junction bases: 12. The length of the CDR3 is 16 residues. This CDR3 reads CASSPWERDYADTQYF. For the CDR3, the DNA is TGTGCCAGTAGTCCATGGGAGCGGGATTACGCAGATACGCAGTATTTT.

This chain joins TRBV25-1 and TRBJ2-1, with no clear D. CDR1 is MGHDK and CDR2 is SYGVNS in the germline V gene. CDR3 length: 14 residues. V was pared by 8 bases and J by 2 bases, with 13 bases between. In DNA, the CDR3 is TGTGCCAGCCATAATCCGGGCCCCTACAATGAGCAGTTCTTC. It specifies CASHNPGPYNEQFF. The entire variable domain, with the rest obtained from reference TRBV25-1 and TRBJ2-1, is as follows: EADIYQTPRYLVIGTGKKITLECSQTMGHDKMYWYQQDPGMELHLIHYSYGVNSTEKGDLSSESTVSRIRTEHFPLTLESARPSHTSQYLCASHNPGPYNEQFFGPGTRLTVL.

The chain uses TRBV28 and TRBJ1-3; D is perhaps TRBD1 (6 bases). V shed 7 bases and J shed 2 bases, with 12 bases lying between them. Germline CDR1 and CDR2: MDHEN and SYDVKM. The CDR3 contains 14 residues. CDR3 region: CASTKGGTGNTIYF. The DNA for the CDR3 is TGTGCCAGCACCAAAGGGGGGACTGGAAACACCATATATTTT. The full variable domain, its missing parts supplied by reference TRBV28 and TRBJ1-3, is DVKVTQSSRYLVKRTGEKVFLECVQDMDHENMFWYRQDPGLGLRLIYFSYDVKMKEKGDIPEGYSVSREKKERFSLILESASTNQTSMYLCASTKGGTGNTIYFGEGSWLTVV.

This clonotype occurred once. V is TRBV18 and J is TRBJ2-5; D is undetermined. Trimming stripped 4 bases from V and 1 base from J, with 16 bases between. Germline V gene data show CDR1 as KGHSH and CDR2 as LQKENI. This CDR3 region has 16 residues. The CDR3 reads CASSLPFSKLQETQYF. The CDR3 region has the DNA TGTGCCAGCTCACTTCCTTTCAGCAAGCTCCAAGAGACCCAGTACTTC.

Note on this clonotype: This may be a read error: a much more frequent sequence differs by one nucleotide. V gene TRBV3-1 combines with J gene TRBJ1-2; the D is unclear. The germline V and J ends were trimmed by 1 base and 4 bases, with 13 bases remaining between them. Germline values: CDR1 LGHDT, CDR2 YNNKEL (reference sequence). The CDR3 runs 15 residues. The chain's CDR3 is CASSQAPTWSYGYTF. The CDR3 nucleotides are TGTGCCAGCAGCCAAGCCCCGACATGGTCCTATGGCTACACCTTC.

This clonotype was counted between two and nine times. The chain combines TRBV12-3 or TRBV12-4 with TRBJ2-3, with TRBD2 matching over 8 bases. V dropped 3 bases and J dropped 5; count of bases not matched to a gene: 13. CDR3 length: 17 amino acids. CDR3 sequence reads: CASSFGSSGFRGDTQYF. CDR3 DNA sequence: TGTGCCAGCAGTTTTGGATCTAGCGGGTTCCGGGGAGATACGCAGTATTTT.

The chain recombines TRBV20-1 with TRBJ2-7; TRBD1 is a possible D gene (6 bases). Germline loops: CDR1 DFQATT, CDR2 SNEGSKA (reference sequence). The length of the CDR3 is 15 residues. The V end lost 2 bases, the J end lost 5 bases, and 19 bases lay between the germline ends. CDR3 in DNA: TGCAGTGCTAGACCCTCGCGACAGGCATGGCACGAGCAGTACTTC. It translates to CSARPSRQAWHEQYF.

This clonotype was counted a few times. The rearrangement uses TRBV19 and TRBJ2-7; possible D gene TRBD2, 6 bases. The germline V and J ends were trimmed by 6 bases and 0 bases, with 12 bases remaining between them. CDR1 is LNHDA, CDR2 SQIVND, per germline (reference sequence). CDR3 length: 14 amino acids. This CDR3 reads CASRRDGSSYEQYF. CDR3 coding DNA: TGTGCCAGTAGAAGGGACGGGAGCTCCTACGAGCAGTACTTC. Full variable domain (outside the CDR3, taken from reference TRBV19 and TRBJ2-7): DGGITQSPKYLFRKEGQNVTLSCEQNLNHDAMYWYRQDPGQGLRLIYYSQIVNDFQKGDIAEGYSVSREKKESFPLTVTSAQKNPTAFYLCASRRDGSSYEQYFGPGTRLTVT.

The chain joins TRBV2 to TRBJ2-1; possibly TRBD1 for D (6 bases). Between the trimmed V and J ends, which lost 6 bases and 15 bases, there was a span of 21 bases. The CDR3 spans 13 residues. CDR1 SNHLY and CDR2 FYNNEI come from the germline V gene. CDR3 nucleotides: TGTGCCAGCAGGGAATGGCCAGGGGTCGGTACGTTCTTC. This translates into CASREWPGVGTFF.

This clonotype has only a few counts. The rearrangement links TRBV6-5 to TRBJ1-2; possible D gene TRBD1, 5 bases. Trimming took off 5 bases at V and 8 bases at J, with 12 bases between the two ends. Per germline, CDR1 MNHEY and CDR2 SVGAGI. CDR3 length: 12 residues. Written as DNA, the CDR3 is TGTGCCAGCAGTCTTCAGGGAGTAGGCTACACCTTC. Translated: CASSLQGVGYTF.